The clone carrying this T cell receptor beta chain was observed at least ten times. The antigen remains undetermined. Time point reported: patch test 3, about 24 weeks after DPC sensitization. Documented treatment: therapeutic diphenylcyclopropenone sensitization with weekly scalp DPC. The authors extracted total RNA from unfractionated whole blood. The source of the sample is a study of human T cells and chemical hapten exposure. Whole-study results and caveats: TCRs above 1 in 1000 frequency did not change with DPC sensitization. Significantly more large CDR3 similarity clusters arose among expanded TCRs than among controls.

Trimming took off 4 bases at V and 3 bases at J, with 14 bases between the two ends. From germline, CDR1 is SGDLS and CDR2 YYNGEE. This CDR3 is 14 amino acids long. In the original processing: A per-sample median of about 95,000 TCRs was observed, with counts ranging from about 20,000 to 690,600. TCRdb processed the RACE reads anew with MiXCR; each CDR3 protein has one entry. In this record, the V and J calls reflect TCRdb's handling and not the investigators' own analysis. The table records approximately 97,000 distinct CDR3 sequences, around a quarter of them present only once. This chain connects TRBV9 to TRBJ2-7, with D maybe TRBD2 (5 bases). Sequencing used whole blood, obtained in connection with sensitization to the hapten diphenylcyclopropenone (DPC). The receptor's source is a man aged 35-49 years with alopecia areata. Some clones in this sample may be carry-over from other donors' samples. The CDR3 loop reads CASSPLGGSYEQYF. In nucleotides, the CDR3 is TGTGCCAGCAGCCCCTTAGGTGGGAGCTACGAGCAGTACTTC.